Following are 30 T cell receptor beta chains from one sample sequenced in a study of cytomegalovirus exposure and HLA in healthy donors. Sequencing was performed with immunoSEQ multiplex PCR; in TCRdb, only in-frame clones are kept and a portion is missing. The sample includes more than 200,000 clones, about nine tenths of them seen just once. Sequenced: PBMCs. The receptors derive from a woman aged 30 to 39 in good health and CMV-seronegative.

The chain links TRBV12-5 to TRBJ2-3; D remains unclear. CDR1 LGHNT and CDR2 FRNRAP come from the germline V gene. Trimming took 3 bases from V and 6 from J, leaving 13 bases between them. The CDR3 runs 14 residues. CDR3 sequence reads: CASGFGFPMDTQYF. CDR3 coding DNA: TGTGCTAGTGGTTTCGGGTTTCCTATGGATACGCAGTATTTT.

This chain connects TRBV15 to TRBJ2-1, with 7 positions matching TRBD1. This CDR3 has 16 amino acids. The V segment lost 1 base and the J segment 5 bases; nucleotides outside the gene matches: 8. Germline V gene data show CDR1 as LNHNV and CDR2 as YYDKDF (reference sequence). The CDR3 nucleotides read TGTGCCACCAGCAGAGCCTACAGGGGTGGAGACAATGAGCAGTTCTTC. Translated: CATSRAYRGGDNEQFF.

In this sample, this clone turned up a few times. Its ends do not fully match the called genes, so a read error is possible. The V call is TRBV2, the J call TRBJ1-4; 9 nucleotides line up with TRBD1. Germline values: CDR1 SNHLY, CDR2 FYNNEI. The CDR3 spans 16 residues. The CDR3 reads CASSEGQGTINEKLFF. CDR3 DNA sequence: TGTGCCAGCAGCGAAGGACAGGGGACAATTAATGAAAAACTGTTTTTT.

This sequence joins TRBV4-2 and TRBJ2-3; either TRBD1 or TRBD2 may supply D (5 bases each). The CDR3 runs 12 residues. The V end lost 4 bases, the J end lost 11 bases, and 13 bases lay between the germline ends. Germline V gene data show CDR1 as LGHNA and CDR2 as YNFKEQ. The CDR3 region has the DNA TGTGCCAGCAGCCCCCCCGGGGCCCAGCAGTATTTT. Its translation: CASSPPGAQQYF.

The rearrangement uses TRBV20-1 and TRBJ2-5; no reliable D call. CDR3 size: 11 residues. CDR1 and CDR2 (germline): DFQATT, SNEGSKA (reference sequence). V lost 2 bases, J lost 3 bases, and 4 bases lay in between. The chain's CDR3 is CSARREETQYF. The CDR3 nucleotides are TGCAGTGCTAGAAGGGAAGAGACCCAGTACTTC.

The J gene is TRBJ2-3, the V gene TRBV9; no clear D. CDR1 SGDLS and CDR2 YYNGEE come from the germline V gene. Trimming removed 1 base from V and 6 bases from J, with 15 bases in between. This CDR3 contains 15 residues. The CDR3 DNA is TGTGCCAGCAGCGTAAAGTTTGCCCTCGGGGATACGCAGTATTTT. This codes for CASSVKFALGDTQYF.

The CDR3 DNA is TGTGCCAGCAGCTTCCCCCGGGACTACGACGACACCGGGGAGCTGTTTTTT. Residues: CASSFPRDYDDTGELFF. The chain uses TRBV7-9 and TRBJ2-2, with 7 positions matching TRBD2. Germline V lookup: CDR1 SEHNR, CDR2 FQNEAQ (reference sequence). The CDR3 contains 17 residues. V dropped 3 bases and J dropped 3; count of bases not matched to a gene: 10.

The V and J genes are TRBV9 and TRBJ2-2; 7 bases line up with TRBD2. Germline V gene lookup returns CDR1 SGDLS and CDR2 YYNGEE. The CDR3 has 17 residues. J lost 5 bases, V lost 0 bases, and 10 bases had no gene match. CDR3 sequence reads: CASSVAYGGRGTGELFF. The CDR3 DNA sequence: TGTGCCAGCAGCGTAGCTTACGGCGGGAGAGGGACCGGGGAGCTGTTTTTT.

J is TRBJ2-2 and V is TRBV27, with TRBD2 matching over 11 bases. Germline V gene data show CDR1 as MNHEY and CDR2 as SMNVEV (reference sequence). V dropped 6 bases and J dropped 5; count of bases not matched to a gene: 11. The CDR3 sequence is 17 residues long. This CDR3 is CASRKLAGEVVTGELFF. The DNA of the CDR3 is TGTGCCAGCAGAAAACTAGCGGGAGAGGTTGTGACCGGGGAGCTGTTTTTT.

The chain combines TRBV11-2 with TRBJ2-7; TRBD2 agrees at 7 bases. CDR3 length: 15 residues. The germline gives CDR1 SGHAT, CDR2 FQNNGV. The junction had 7 bases not matched to a gene; V was cut back by 2 bases and J by 3 bases. The CDR3 reads CASSLIPGLVYEQYF. Here the CDR3 DNA reads TGTGCCAGCAGCTTAATACCAGGACTAGTCTACGAGCAGTACTTC.

The V gene is TRBV7-2, the J gene TRBJ2-1, with TRBD1 matching 8 bases. This CDR3 contains 13 residues. The ends lost 1 base at V and 10 bases at J; junction bases unmatched: 3. CDR1 is SGHTA, CDR2 FQGNSA, per germline. As DNA, the CDR3 is TGTGCCAGCAGCTTAGAGGGGGACAGGGAGCAGTTCTTC. Amino acid sequence: CASSLEGDREQFF.

V usage is TRBV4-2 and J usage is TRBJ2-7, with 7 positions matching TRBD1. CDR3 length: 15 amino acids. Germline trimming cut 1 base from V and 0 bases from J; bases unmatched to any gene: 3. From germline, CDR1 is LGHNA and CDR2 YNFKEQ. DNA for the CDR3: TGTGCCAGCAGCCAAGGGGGACAGCCCTCCTACGAGCAGTACTTC. Translation: CASSQGGQPSYEQYF.

This chain links TRBV4-1 with TRBJ2-7; the D is unclear. V dropped 3 bases and J dropped 6 bases, with 9 bases sitting between them. The CDR3 extends over 12 amino acids. From germline, CDR1 is MGHRA and CDR2 YSYEKL. CDR3 amino acids: CASSHVAGEQYF. The CDR3 region has the DNA TGCGCCAGCAGCCATGTTGCCGGCGAGCAGTACTTC.

The chain joins TRBV4-2 to TRBJ2-1; TRBD2 matches at 13 bases. The V and J ends lost 0 bases and 7 bases, in that order; junction bases with no gene match: 12. The germline gives CDR1 LGHNA, CDR2 YNFKEQ. The CDR3 consists of 19 residues. In DNA form, the CDR3 reads TGTGCCAGCAGCCAAGAATCACTCCTGACTAGCGGGAGGAGGAATGAGCAGTTCTTC. Residues: CASSQESLLTSGRRNEQFF.

Written as DNA, the CDR3 is TGCGCCAGCAGCTCCTCGACGGGAGGCCTCTACGAGCAGTACTTC. Translated, it gives CASSSSTGGLYEQYF. This sequence joins TRBV5-1 and TRBJ2-7, with TRBD2 identical over 7 bases. V gave up 3 bases and J gave up 3 bases; unmatched junction bases: 9. CDR1 and CDR2 (germline): SGHRS, YFSETQ. The CDR3 runs to 15 residues. The full variable domain, in which reference TRBV5-1 and TRBJ2-7 provide the parts outside the CDR3, is KAGVTQTPRYLIKTRGQQVTLSCSPISGHRSVSWYQQTPGQGLQFLFEYFSETQRNKGNFPGRFSGRQFSNSRSEMNVSTLELGDSALYLCASSSSTGGLYEQYFGPGTRLTVT.

V gene TRBV6-1 combines with J gene TRBJ2-1; 11 nucleotides match TRBD1. This CDR3 contains 15 residues. Germline CDR1 and CDR2: MNHNS and SASEGT. Germline trimming cut 4 bases from V and 4 bases from J; bases unmatched to any gene: 3. Here the CDR3 reads CASSVGQGAYNEQFF. The CDR3, as DNA: TGTGCCAGCAGTGTCGGACAGGGGGCGTACAATGAGCAGTTCTTC.

The chain carries TRBV27 and TRBJ2-7, with D perhaps matching TRBD2 (6 bases). The CDR3 contains 15 residues. The V gene's germline CDR1 is MNHEY and CDR2 SMNVEV (reference sequence). V dropped 6 bases and J dropped 4 bases, with 19 bases sitting between them. The CDR3 loop reads CASRESGTFNYEQYF. Here the CDR3 DNA reads TGTGCCAGCAGGGAATCCGGGACTTTCAATTACGAGCAGTACTTC.

This clone has just a few counts. The chain joins TRBV15 to TRBJ1-1; D gene unclear. CDR1 is LNHNV and CDR2 is YYDKDF in the germline V gene (reference sequence). CDR3 size: 13 residues. The ends were cut back, 4 bases at V and 4 bases at J, with 10 bases in the middle. The DNA of the CDR3 is TGTGCCACCAGCATGGGGTGGCGCACTGAAGCTTTCTTT. Encoded protein: CATSMGWRTEAFF.

The rearrangement uses TRBV4-1 and TRBJ2-7; 8 positions agree with TRBD2. J gave up 0 bases and V 4 bases, and 8 bases lay outside the gene matches. CDR1 MGHRA and CDR2 YSYEKL come from the germline V gene. This CDR3 has 16 amino acids. The CDR3 loop reads CASSLELAVSSYEQYF. The CDR3 DNA is TGCGCCAGCAGCCTAGAACTAGCGGTGAGCTCCTACGAGCAGTACTTC.

The chain recombines TRBV6-6 with TRBJ2-3; TRBD2 matches 7 bases. The CDR3 totals 15 residues. The J segment lost 0 bases and the V segment lost 6 bases, leaving 6 bases of the junction unmatched. Germline-derived CDR1 and CDR2 are MNHNY and SVGAGI (reference sequence). CDR3 bases: TGTGCCAGCAGCGGGGCGGGAGTTAGCACAGATACGCAGTATTTT. As protein: CASSGAGVSTDTQYF.

The V gene is TRBV27, the J gene TRBJ2-1; possibly TRBD2 for D (5 bases). The germline V gene has CDR1 MNHEY and CDR2 SMNVEV (reference sequence). The germline V and J ends were trimmed by 0 bases and 8 bases, with 14 bases remaining between them. The CDR3 totals 15 residues. Here the CDR3 reads CASSLSSGSSDEQFF. The DNA of the CDR3 is TGTGCCAGCAGTTTATCGTCGGGAAGTTCCGATGAGCAGTTCTTC.

The chain carries TRBV7-2 and TRBJ1-2; D is unresolved. This CDR3 has 14 residues. With 2 bases removed from V and 4 bases from J, the gap between germline ends came to 11 bases. CDR1 is SGHTA, CDR2 FQGNSA, per germline. For the CDR3, the DNA is TGTGCCAGCAGCTTACTCTCGGGTCCCTATGGCTACACCTTC. It codes for CASSLLSGPYGYTF.

The chain combines TRBV25-1 with TRBJ2-2, with D possibly TRBD1 on 5 matching bases. Trimming removed 7 bases at V and 3 bases at J, with 9 bases between. Per the germline V gene, CDR1 is MGHDK and CDR2 is SYGVNS. CDR3 length equals 13 residues. The CDR3 sequence: CASNKGDTGELFF. The CDR3 nucleotides read TGTGCCAGCAACAAAGGGGACACCGGGGAGCTGTTTTTT.

V gene TRBV7-2 combines with J gene TRBJ2-3; D may be TRBD2 (5 bases). Germline CDR1 SGHTA, CDR2 FQGNSA. Trimming shortened V by 3 bases and J by 0 bases, and 13 bases separated the two germline ends. The CDR3 is made up of 16 amino acids. The CDR3 spells CASSFAGGPSTDTQYF. CDR3 nucleotide sequence: TGTGCCAGCAGCTTTGCGGGCGGCCCAAGCACAGATACGCAGTATTTT. The full variable domain, rest sourced from reference TRBV7-2 and TRBJ2-3, is GAGVSQSPSNKVTEKGKDVELRCDPISGHTALYWYRQSLGQGLEFLIYFQGNSAPDKSGLPSDRFSAERTGGSVSTLTIQRTQQEDSAVYLCASSFAGGPSTDTQYFGPGTRLTVL.

This chain links TRBV25-1 with TRBJ1-2, with 11 bases that match TRBD1. The length of the CDR3 is 15 residues. The germline CDR1 and CDR2 sequences are MGHDK and SYGVNS. The V segment lost 4 bases and the J segment 3 bases; nucleotides outside the gene matches: 4. CDR3 in DNA: TGTGCCAGCAGTGGGGACAGGGGGGCGGACTATGGCTACACCTTC. Protein product: CASSGDRGADYGYTF.

The chain employs TRBV27 and TRBJ2-7; 11 nucleotides match TRBD2. The CDR3 length is 13 residues. The J segment lost 12 bases and the V segment lost 8 bases, leaving 12 bases of the junction unmatched. Per germline, CDR1 MNHEY and CDR2 SMNVEV (reference sequence). Here the CDR3 reads CASHPSGGRSPYF. The CDR3 DNA reads TGTGCCAGCCACCCTAGCGGGGGGAGAAGTCCGTACTTC.

The chain joins TRBV10-3 to TRBJ2-3; TRBD2 aligns across 7 bases. V dropped 0 bases and J dropped 9; count of bases not matched to a gene: 6. The germline V gene has CDR1 ENHRY and CDR2 SYGVKD. This CDR3 region has 14 residues. CDR3 in DNA: TGTGCCATCAGTGAGTCGGCTAGCGGTAGGACGCAGTATTTT. Protein sequence: CAISESASGRTQYF.

This sequence joins TRBV7-3 and TRBJ2-3, with 14 bases identical to TRBD2. The germline gives CDR1 SGHTA, CDR2 FQGTGA. The V segment lost 4 bases and the J segment 3 bases; nucleotides outside the gene matches: 6. The CDR3 has 17 amino acids. In nucleotides, the CDR3 is TGTGCCAGCAGCTCAGGGACTAGCGGGAGAGGTACAGATACGCAGTATTTT. Translating it yields CASSSGTSGRGTDTQYF.

The V call is TRBV7-2, the J call TRBJ2-7; D is perhaps TRBD1 or TRBD2 (5 bases each). V lost 6 bases and J 1 base, leaving 13 bases between the germline ends. Germline loops: CDR1 SGHTA, CDR2 FQGNSA. The CDR3 covers 14 residues. CDR3 loop: CASRLTGASYEQYF. The CDR3, as DNA: TGTGCCAGCAGGCTAACCGGGGCGTCCTACGAGCAGTACTTC.

J is TRBJ2-7 and V is TRBV6-1; possible D gene TRBD2, 5 bases. CDR1 and CDR2 (germline): MNHNS, SASEGT. V lost 2 bases, J lost 0 bases, and 11 bases lay in between. This CDR3 is 15 amino acids long. The CDR3 DNA follows: TGTGCCAGCAGTGAATTTCCGGGGAGCTCCTACGAGCAGTACTTC. It codes for CASSEFPGSSYEQYF.